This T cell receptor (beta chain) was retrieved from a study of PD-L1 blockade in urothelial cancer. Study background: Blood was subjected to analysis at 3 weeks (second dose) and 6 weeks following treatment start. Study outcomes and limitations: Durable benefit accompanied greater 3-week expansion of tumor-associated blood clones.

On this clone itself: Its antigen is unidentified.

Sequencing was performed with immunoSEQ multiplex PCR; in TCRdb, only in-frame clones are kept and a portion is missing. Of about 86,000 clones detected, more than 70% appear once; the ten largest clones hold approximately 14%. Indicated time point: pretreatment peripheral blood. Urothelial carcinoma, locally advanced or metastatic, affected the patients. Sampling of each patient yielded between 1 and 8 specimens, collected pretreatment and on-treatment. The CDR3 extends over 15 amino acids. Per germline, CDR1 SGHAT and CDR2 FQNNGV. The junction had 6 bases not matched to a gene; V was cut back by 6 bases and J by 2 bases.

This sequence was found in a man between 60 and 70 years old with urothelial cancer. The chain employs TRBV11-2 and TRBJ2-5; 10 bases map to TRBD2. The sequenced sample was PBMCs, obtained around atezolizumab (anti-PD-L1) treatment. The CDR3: CASRPGTSDQETQYF. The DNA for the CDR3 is TGTGCCAGCAGACCCGGGACTAGCGATCAAGAGACCCAGTACTTC. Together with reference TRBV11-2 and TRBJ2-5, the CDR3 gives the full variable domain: EAGVAQSPRYKIIEKRQSVAFWCNPISGHATLYWYQQILGQGPKLLIQFQNNGVVDDSQLPKDRFSAERLKGVDSTLKIQPAKLEDSAVYLCASRPGTSDQETQYFGPGTRLLVL.